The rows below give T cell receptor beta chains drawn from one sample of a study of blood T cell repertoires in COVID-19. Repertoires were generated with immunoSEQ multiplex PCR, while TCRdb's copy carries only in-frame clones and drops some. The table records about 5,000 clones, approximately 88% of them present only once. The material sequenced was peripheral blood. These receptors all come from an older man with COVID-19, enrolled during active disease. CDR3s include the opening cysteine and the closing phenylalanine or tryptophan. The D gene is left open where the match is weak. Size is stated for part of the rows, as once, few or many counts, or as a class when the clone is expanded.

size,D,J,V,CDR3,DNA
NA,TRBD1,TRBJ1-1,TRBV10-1,CASRRGQGTEAFF,TGCGCCAGCAGACGAGGACAGGGCACTGAAGCTTTCTTT
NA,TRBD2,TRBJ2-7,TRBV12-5,CASGLTRTSGVEYEQYF,TGTGCTAGTGGTTTGACCCGGACTAGCGGGGTTGAGTACGAGCAGTACTTC
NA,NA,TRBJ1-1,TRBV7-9,CASSPVGRVNTEAFF,TGTGCCAGCAGCCCCGTTGGGCGGGTGAACACTGAAGCTTTCTTT
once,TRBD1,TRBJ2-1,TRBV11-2,CASSSHERQGQGQFF,TGTGCCAGCAGCTCCCACGAGAGACAGGGCCAGGGGCAGTTCTTC
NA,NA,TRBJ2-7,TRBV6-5,CASSYSPPGISYEQYF,TGTGCCAGCAGTTACTCCCCCCCGGGTATCTCCTACGAGCAGTACTTC
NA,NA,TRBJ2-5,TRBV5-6,CASSLAKGDGQETQYF,TGTGCCAGCAGCTTGGCTAAAGGGGATGGGCAAGAGACCCAGTACTTC
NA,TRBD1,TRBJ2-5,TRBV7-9,CASSSHDRGRQETQYF,TGTGCCAGCAGCTCCCACGACAGGGGGCGCCAAGAGACCCAGTACTTC
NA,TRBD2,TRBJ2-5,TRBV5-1,CASSSPTSGKETQYF,TGCGCCAGCAGCTCCCCGACTAGCGGGAAGGAGACCCAGTACTTC
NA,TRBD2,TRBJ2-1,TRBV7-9,CASSPGGAYVNEQFF,TGTGCCAGCAGCCCCGGGGGGGCCTACGTGAATGAGCAGTTCTTC
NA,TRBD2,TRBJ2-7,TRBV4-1,CASSQALAGSYEQYF,TGCGCCAGCAGCCAAGCTCTAGCGGGGTCCTACGAGCAGTACTTC
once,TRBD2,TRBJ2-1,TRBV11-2,CASTLTGGNEQFF,TGTGCCAGCACCCTTACGGGAGGGAATGAGCAGTTCTTC
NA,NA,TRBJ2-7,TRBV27,CASRPTDRPKQYF,TGTGCCAGCAGACCCACCGACAGACCTAAGCAGTACTTC
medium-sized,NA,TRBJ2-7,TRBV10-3,CAAGIAFSYEQYF,TGTGCCGCGGGGATAGCGTTCTCCTACGAGCAGTACTTC
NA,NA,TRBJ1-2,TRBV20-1,CSAGDYGYTF,TGCAGTGCAGGGGACTATGGCTACACCTTC
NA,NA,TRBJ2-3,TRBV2,CASRQGTSTDTQYF,TGTGCCAGCAGACAGGGGACTAGCACAGATACGCAGTATTTT
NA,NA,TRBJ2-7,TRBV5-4,CASSSAGFSSYEQYF,TGTGCCAGCAGCTCGGCGGGGTTCAGCTCCTACGAGCAGTACTTC
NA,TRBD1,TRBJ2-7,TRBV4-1,CASSPRTGAYEQYF,TGCGCCAGCAGCCCGAGGACAGGAGCCTACGAGCAGTACTTC
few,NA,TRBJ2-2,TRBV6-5,CASTIRGLGGELFF,TGTGCCAGCACAATTCGGGGGTTAGGCGGGGAGCTGTTTTTT
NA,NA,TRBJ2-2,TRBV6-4,CASTSGTHTGELFF,TGTGCCAGTACTTCCGGGACACACACCGGGGAGCTGTTTTTT
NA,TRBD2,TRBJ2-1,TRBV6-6,CASSYASGGHNEQFF,TGTGCCAGCAGTTACGCTAGCGGGGGACACAATGAGCAGTTCTTC
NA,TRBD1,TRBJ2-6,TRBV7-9,CASRGQGANGANVLTF,TGTGCCAGCAGGGGACAGGGGGCAAACGGGGCCAACGTCCTGACTTTC
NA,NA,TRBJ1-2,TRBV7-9,CASSLFAGVNYGYTF,TGTGCCAGCAGCTTATTCGCGGGGGTAAACTATGGCTACACCTTC
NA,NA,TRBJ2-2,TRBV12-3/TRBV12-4,CATLRSDTGELFF,TGTGCCACCCTTCGCTCGGACACCGGGGAGCTGTTTTTT